This T cell receptor (beta chain) comes out of a study of T cell changes during pregnancy in multiple sclerosis. Profiling relied on immunoSEQ multiplex PCR, and the TCRdb table lists in-frame clones only, not all of them. The sample holds approximately 70,000 clones, 70% to 90% seen once. The CDR3 has 13 amino acids. The V end lost 7 bases, the J end lost 0 bases, and 10 bases lay between the germline ends. Looked up from germline, CDR1 is SGHRS and CDR2 is YFSETQ. The TCR originated in a female donor in good health, enrolled as a control in a pregnancy study. The chain combines TRBV5-1 with TRBJ1-1; tentatively, D is TRBD1 (5 bases). Source: peripheral blood, taken in the first trimester of pregnancy. CDR3 region: CASSGGVNTEAFF. CDR3 sequence (DNA): TGCGCCAGCTCGGGGGGGGTGAACACTGAAGCTTTCTTT.